These 20 T cell receptor beta chains originate from one sample sequenced in a study of HIV-infected patients and healthy controls. All unsorted peripheral T cells were captured because whole blood was used without fractionation. cDNA was made from roughly 500 ng RNA using alpha and beta constant primers. Separate chain-specific third strand synthesis with multiplexing indices produced the alpha and beta libraries. TCRdb analysed the 5' RACE reads with MiXCR anew, one entry per CDR3 protein. The sample shows 18,000 or so distinct CDR3 sequences, 9.5% to 13% of them seen only once. Sequenced: blood. These receptors all stem from an adult in good health.

This clonotype was seen a few times. The chain uses TRBV20-1 and TRBJ2-7; 8 nucleotides match TRBD1. From germline, CDR1 is DFQATT and CDR2 SNEGSKA (reference sequence). The junction had 9 bases not matched to a gene; V was cut back by 5 bases and J by 0 bases. There are 15 residues in the CDR3. CDR3 sequence: CSAVDRVQSSYEQYF. The CDR3 nucleotides read TGCAGTGCTGTGGACAGGGTCCAAAGCTCCTACGAGCAGTACTTC.

At least ten counts were recorded for this clonotype. The V and J genes are TRBV6-1 and TRBJ2-1; 11 bases are shared with TRBD1. Trimming took 7 bases from V and 8 from J; bases not matched to a gene: 13. The CDR3 contains 16 residues. CDR1 MNHNS and CDR2 SASEGT come from the germline V gene. The CDR3 bases are TGTGCCAGCACCCTAAAGCCCGGACAGGGGGCACATGAGCAGTTCTTC. Residues: CASTLKPGQGAHEQFF.

This clonotype came up many times. The genes are TRBV12-3 or TRBV12-4 and TRBJ2-4; no firm D call. The CDR3 consists of 13 residues. The V gene lost 5 bases and the J gene lost 1 base, with 6 bases spanning the gap. CDR3 sequence reads: CASSPGAKNIQYF. The CDR3 DNA is TGTGCCAGCAGTCCCGGGGCCAAAAACATTCAGTACTTC.

This clonotype is medium-sized by share. The chain is built from TRBV11-2 and TRBJ2-1, with TRBD1 matching 9 bases. The trim removed 6 bases at V and 5 bases at J, leaving 17 bases unmatched. The length of the CDR3 is 18 residues. From germline, CDR1 is SGHAT and CDR2 FQNNGV. In DNA, the CDR3 is TGTGCCAGCAGGGAAGCCACAGGGGGCGCCGGGTACAACAATGAGCAGTTCTTC. Its protein is CASREATGGAGYNNEQFF. Complete variable domain (other parts from reference TRBV11-2 and TRBJ2-1): EAGVAQSPRYKIIEKRQSVAFWCNPISGHATLYWYQQILGQGPKLLIQFQNNGVVDDSQLPKDRFSAERLKGVDSTLKIQPAKLEDSAVYLCASREATGGAGYNNEQFFGPGTRLTVL.

Judged by abundance, this clonotype is medium-sized. The chain links TRBV6-5 to TRBJ1-5; possible D gene TRBD1, 6 bases. V lost 6 bases and J 5 bases, leaving 17 bases between the germline ends. Per germline, CDR1 MNHEY and CDR2 SVGAGI. The length of the CDR3 is 15 residues. CDR3 in amino acids: CASSRLGGDHQPQHF. The DNA for the CDR3 is TGTGCCAGCAGCAGGTTAGGGGGGGACCATCAGCCCCAGCATTTT.

The rearrangement joins TRBV6-2 or TRBV6-3 to TRBJ2-7; TRBD2 might be the D (6 bases). Trimming stripped 4 bases from V and 3 bases from J, with 10 bases between. Germline lookup yields CDR1 MNHEY and CDR2 SVGEGT. The CDR3 spans 13 residues. CDR3 residues: CASSFGGNYEQYF. The DNA for the CDR3 is TGTGCCAGCAGTTTTGGGGGGAACTACGAGCAGTACTTC.

This clonotype occurred many times. The V gene is TRBV6-5, the J gene TRBJ2-7; D not certain. The CDR3 covers 14 residues. V was trimmed by 5 bases and J by 2 bases, leaving 13 bases between them. Germline V gives CDR1 MNHEY, CDR2 SVGAGI. The chain's CDR3 is CASSPGPRAYEQYF. The CDR3 region has the DNA TGTGCCAGCAGTCCCGGACCCCGCGCCTACGAGCAGTACTTC.

This clonotype has ten or more counts. The chain links TRBV3-1 to TRBJ2-5, with 12 positions matching TRBD2. The CDR3 contains 16 residues. Germline V lookup: CDR1 LGHDT, CDR2 YNNKEL (reference sequence). Losses at the gene ends were 4 bases for V and 4 bases for J; bases not matched to a gene: 7. In DNA form, the CDR3 reads TGTGCCAGCAGCCCGTGGACTAGCGGGAATACAGAGACCCAGTACTTC. Amino acid sequence: CASSPWTSGNTETQYF.

This clonotype was observed many times. The chain has TRBV19 and TRBJ2-7, with D possibly matching TRBD2 (6 bases). The germline gives CDR1 LNHDA, CDR2 SQIVND (reference sequence). The CDR3 totals 12 residues. Trimming pared 6 bases from V and 6 bases from J, leaving 12 bases between. CDR3 loop: CASSQGLSEQYF. In nucleotides, the CDR3 is TGTGCCAGTAGCCAGGGACTCAGCGAGCAGTACTTC.

This clonotype was counted ten times or more. The rearrangement joins TRBV3-1 to TRBJ2-5; D ambiguous. The germline gives CDR1 LGHDT, CDR2 YNNKEL (reference sequence). CDR3 length: 12 amino acids. V gave up 0 bases and J gave up 5 bases, with 4 bases separating them. For the CDR3, the DNA is TGTGCCAGCAGCCAAGAATCCGAGACCCAGTACTTC. Encoded protein: CASSQESETQYF.

The chain has TRBV6-5 and TRBJ2-7; D not resolved. Deletions cut 0 bases from V and 2 bases from J, with 8 bases between. This CDR3 is 14 amino acids long. CDR1 is MNHEY and CDR2 is SVGAGI in the germline V gene. The CDR3 loop reads CASSYSADTYEQYF. The DNA of the CDR3 is TGTGCCAGCAGTTACTCCGCCGATACCTACGAGCAGTACTTC.

The sample holds a few counts of this clonotype. The CDR3 here is CASSISYNEQFF. DNA for the CDR3: TGTGCCAGCAGTATCTCCTACAATGAGCAGTTCTTC. The rearrangement links TRBV12-3 or TRBV12-4 to TRBJ2-1, with D hard to call. This CDR3 comprises 12 residues. V lost 5 bases and J 0 bases, leaving 2 bases between the germline ends.

In this sample, this clonotype turned up many times. The chain uses TRBV7-2 and TRBJ1-2, with TRBD1 as a possible D gene (5 bases). Trimming removed 1 base at V and 5 bases at J, with 17 bases between. CDR3 length: 16 amino acids. CDR1 and CDR2 (germline): SGHTA, FQGNSA. The CDR3 is CASSLGARTSSYGYTF. In DNA, the CDR3 is TGTGCCAGCAGCTTAGGGGCTCGGACAAGCTCTTATGGCTACACCTTC.

This clonotype turned up a few times. This sequence joins TRBV6-2 or TRBV6-3 and TRBJ1-1, with D possibly matching TRBD1 (5 bases). The CDR3 contains 16 residues. CDR1 and CDR2 (germline): MNHEY, SVGEGT. The ends were cut back, 6 bases at V and 1 base at J, with 18 bases in the middle. CDR3 nucleotide sequence: TGTGCCAGCAGCCCCCTGGCAGGCCAGGGGAACACTGAAGCTTTCTTT. Protein product: CASSPLAGQGNTEAFF.

This clonotype was detected ten times or more. The chain is built from TRBV5-4 and TRBJ2-3; D is ambiguous. The CDR3 has 14 residues. Trimming cost V 0 bases and J 2 bases, with 7 bases left between them. CDR1 is SGHNT, CDR2 YYREEE, per germline (reference sequence). The CDR3 DNA reads TGTGCCAGCAGCTTGGGCCGGTTCACAGATACGCAGTATTTT. This encodes CASSLGRFTDTQYF.

The table lists this clonotype with many counts. The rearrangement joins TRBV5-1 to TRBJ1-1; D call uncertain. Trimming removed 4 bases from V and 0 bases from J, with 13 bases in between. Germline CDR1 is SGHRS and CDR2 is YFSETQ. CDR3 length: 15 residues. The CDR3, as DNA: TGCGCCAGCAGCAGCGGACGGATCATGAACACTGAAGCTTTCTTT. Translated, it gives CASSSGRIMNTEAFF.

This clonotype occurred many times. The chain recombines TRBV11-2 with TRBJ2-1; 12 nucleotides line up with TRBD2. V dropped 5 bases and J dropped 6; count of bases not matched to a gene: 17. Germline V gene sequence: CDR1 SGHAT, CDR2 FQNNGV. CDR3 length: 19 residues. CDR3 loop: CASSVRLAGGPSLGNEQFF. The CDR3 nucleotides read TGTGCCAGCAGCGTCCGGCTAGCGGGAGGGCCCTCCCTGGGCAATGAGCAGTTCTTC.

In its sample, this clonotype is medium-sized. This chain joins TRBV5-1 and TRBJ2-3, with D possibly matching TRBD2 (5 bases). V was cut by 0 bases and J by 0 bases, with 8 bases left in between. The CDR3 has 15 amino acids. Germline V gives CDR1 SGHRS, CDR2 YFSETQ. The CDR3 loop is CASSLGGPSTDTQYF. In DNA, the CDR3 is TGCGCCAGCAGCTTGGGAGGGCCGAGCACAGATACGCAGTATTTT.

At least ten counts were recorded for this clonotype. V gene TRBV2 combines with J gene TRBJ1-4; D gene unclear. The CDR3 totals 12 residues. The germline V and J ends were trimmed by 6 bases and 8 bases, with 10 bases remaining between them. In germline, CDR1 is SNHLY, CDR2 FYNNEI. CDR3 in amino acids: CASRTGPEKLFF. The CDR3 DNA follows: TGTGCCAGCAGGACGGGCCCAGAAAAACTGTTTTTT.

This clonotype was detected only a few times. The chain combines TRBV30 with TRBJ2-5; 9 bases are a match to TRBD1. CDR3 length: 15 amino acids. The germline gives CDR1 GTSNPN, CDR2 SVGIG (reference sequence). J gave up 2 bases and V 3 bases, and 7 bases lay outside the gene matches. Here the CDR3 DNA reads TGTGCCTGGAGCACAGGGGGCCCCAAACAAGAGACCCAGTACTTC. It is translated as CAWSTGGPKQETQYF.